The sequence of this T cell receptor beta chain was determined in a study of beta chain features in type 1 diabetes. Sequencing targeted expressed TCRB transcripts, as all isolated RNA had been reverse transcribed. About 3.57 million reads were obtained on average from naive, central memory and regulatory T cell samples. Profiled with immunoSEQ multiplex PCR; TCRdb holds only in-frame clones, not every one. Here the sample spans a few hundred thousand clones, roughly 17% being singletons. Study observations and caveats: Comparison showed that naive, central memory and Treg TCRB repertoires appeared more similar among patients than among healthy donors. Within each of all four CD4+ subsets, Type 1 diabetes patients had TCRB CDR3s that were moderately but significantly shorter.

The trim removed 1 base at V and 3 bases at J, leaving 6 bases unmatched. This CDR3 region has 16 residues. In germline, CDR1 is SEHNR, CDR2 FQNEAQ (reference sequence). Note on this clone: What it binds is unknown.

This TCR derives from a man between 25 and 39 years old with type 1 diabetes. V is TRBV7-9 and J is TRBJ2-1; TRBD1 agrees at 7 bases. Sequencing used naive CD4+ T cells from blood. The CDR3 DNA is TGTGCCAGCAGCTTAGAGAGAGGGGGCATCTACAATGAGCAGTTCTTC. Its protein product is CASSLERGGIYNEQFF.